The table lists the clone carrying this TCR beta chain with a few counts. Its specificity is not known. Generated by immunoSEQ multiplex PCR, the TCRdb table keeps only in-frame clones and is missing some. The sample shows about 94,000 clones, approximately 85% of them seen only once. Germline values: CDR1 LNHDA, CDR2 SQIVND (reference sequence). The CDR3 runs to 15 residues. V was pared by 3 bases and J by 1 base, with 12 bases between. Collection occurred without any documented infections or immune events in donors. The data were obtained in a study of identifying expanded T cells in peripheral blood. Findings and limits, study-wide: Clone count variance between roughly 2-week samples rose with total template count.

The clonotype originates from a person aged 18 to 69 in good health. Sequencing used blood. The rearrangement joins TRBV19 to TRBJ1-1; weak D call: TRBD1 (5 bases). The CDR3 is CASSIGLGTNTEAFF. CDR3 sequence (DNA): TGTGCCAGTAGTATTGGGCTGGGGACGAACACTGAAGCTTTCTTT.